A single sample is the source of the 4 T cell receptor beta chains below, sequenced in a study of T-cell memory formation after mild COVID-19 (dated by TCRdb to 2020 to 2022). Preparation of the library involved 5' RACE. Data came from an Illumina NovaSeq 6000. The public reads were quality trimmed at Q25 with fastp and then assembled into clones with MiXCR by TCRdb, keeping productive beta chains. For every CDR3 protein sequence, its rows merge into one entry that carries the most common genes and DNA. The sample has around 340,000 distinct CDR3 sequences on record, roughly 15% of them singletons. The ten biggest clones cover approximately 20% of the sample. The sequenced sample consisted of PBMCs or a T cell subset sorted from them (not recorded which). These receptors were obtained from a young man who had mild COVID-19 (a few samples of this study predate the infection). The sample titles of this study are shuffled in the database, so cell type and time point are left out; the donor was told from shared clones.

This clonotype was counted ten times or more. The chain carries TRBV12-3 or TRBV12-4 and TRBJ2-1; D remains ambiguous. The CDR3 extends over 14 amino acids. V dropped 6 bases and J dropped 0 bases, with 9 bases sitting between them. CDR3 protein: CASSTSSSYNEQFF. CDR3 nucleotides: TGTGCCAGCAGCACTTCGAGCTCCTACAATGAGCAGTTCTTC.

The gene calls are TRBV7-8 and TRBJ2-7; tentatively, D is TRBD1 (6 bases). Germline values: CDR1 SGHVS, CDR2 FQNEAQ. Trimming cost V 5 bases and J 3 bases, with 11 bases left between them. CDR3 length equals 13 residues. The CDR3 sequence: CASSAGQFYEQYF. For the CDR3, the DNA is TGTGCCAGCAGCGCCGGACAGTTCTACGAGCAGTACTTC.

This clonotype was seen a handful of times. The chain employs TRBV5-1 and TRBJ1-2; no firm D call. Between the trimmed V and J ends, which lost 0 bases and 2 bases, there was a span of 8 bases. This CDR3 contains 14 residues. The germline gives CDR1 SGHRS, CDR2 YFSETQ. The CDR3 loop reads CASSLDGLNYGYTF. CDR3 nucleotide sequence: TGCGCCAGCAGCTTGGATGGTTTGAACTATGGCTACACCTTC.

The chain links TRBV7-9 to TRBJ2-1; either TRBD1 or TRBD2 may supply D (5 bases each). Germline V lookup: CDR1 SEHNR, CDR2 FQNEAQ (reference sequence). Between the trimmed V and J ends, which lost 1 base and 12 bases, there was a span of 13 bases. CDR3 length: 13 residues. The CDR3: CASSLVMGDGQFF. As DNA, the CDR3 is TGTGCCAGCAGCTTAGTTATGGGGGATGGGCAGTTCTTC.